This is a list of T cell receptor beta chains from one sample in a study of T-cell memory formation after mild COVID-19. Using its own MiXCR run on the 5' RACE reads, TCRdb lists one record per CDR3 protein. This table holds approximately 580,000 distinct CDR3 sequences, around 21% found once. The material sequenced was PBMCs or a T cell subset sorted from them (not recorded which). These receptor sequences come from an adult woman who had mild COVID-19 (a few samples of this study predate the infection). Cell type and time point are not known. Each CDR3 is given with its conserved first and last residue. The order of the fields is CDR3 DNA, CDR3 protein, D gene, V gene, J gene, clone size. The D gene is left open where the match is weak. The listing skips clone size in some rows; elsewhere it reads once, few, many or a size class.

CDR3 DNA: TGTGCCAGCAGCCGGGACTCTGATGTCAATGAGCAGTTCTTC; CDR3 protein: CASSRDSDVNEQFF; D gene: NA; V gene: TRBV7-9; J gene: TRBJ2-1; clone size: NA
CDR3 DNA: TGTGCCAGCAGTCACCCCCTCGGCCAAGTCTACAATGAGCAGTTCTTC; CDR3 protein: CASSHPLGQVYNEQFF; D gene: NA; V gene: TRBV7-6; J gene: TRBJ2-1; clone size: few
CDR3 DNA: TGTGCCAGTAGTATCCAATCGACAGCTGAAGCTTTCTTT; CDR3 protein: CASSIQSTAEAFF; D gene: NA; V gene: TRBV19; J gene: TRBJ1-1; clone size: NA
CDR3 DNA: TGTGCCAGCTCACCTCCCGACAGGGTGAAGCAGTTCTTC; CDR3 protein: CASSPPDRVKQFF; D gene: TRBD1; V gene: TRBV18; J gene: TRBJ2-1; clone size: NA
CDR3 DNA: TGTGCCAGCAGCTTGGGGGACTACAATGAGCAGTTCTTC; CDR3 protein: CASSLGDYNEQFF; D gene: NA; V gene: TRBV7-2; J gene: TRBJ2-1; clone size: NA
CDR3 DNA: TGTGCCAGCAGCTCCTTGACAGGGTCGTCAGATACGCAGTATTTT; CDR3 protein: CASSSLTGSSDTQYF; D gene: TRBD1; V gene: TRBV7-6; J gene: TRBJ2-3; clone size: NA
CDR3 DNA: TGTGCCAGCAGCTTAAGCGGGAGGGCCAACGAGCAGTACTTC; CDR3 protein: CASSLSGRANEQYF; D gene: TRBD2; V gene: TRBV7-9; J gene: TRBJ2-7; clone size: few
CDR3 DNA: TGTGCCACCAGTGATTCGGCAGTCCCGGGCAGTGGCACCATATATTTT; CDR3 protein: CATSDSAVPGSGTIYF; D gene: NA; V gene: TRBV24-1; J gene: TRBJ1-3; clone size: few
CDR3 DNA: TGCAGTGCTAGAGAAGGAAAGGACTATGGCTACACCTTC; CDR3 protein: CSAREGKDYGYTF; D gene: NA; V gene: TRBV20-1; J gene: TRBJ1-2; clone size: few
CDR3 DNA: TGTGCCAGCAGTTTAGCGGGGCCCTACTATGGCTACACCTTC; CDR3 protein: CASSLAGPYYGYTF; D gene: NA; V gene: TRBV12-3/TRBV12-4; J gene: TRBJ1-2; clone size: NA
CDR3 DNA: TGCAGCGCCCTAGGCGGCCGACCGAATAATGAGCAGTTCTTC; CDR3 protein: CSALGGRPNNEQFF; D gene: NA; V gene: TRBV29-1; J gene: TRBJ2-1; clone size: NA
CDR3 DNA: TGCGCCAGCAGCTTGGTAGGGGCTCGGGATTCACCCCTCCACTTT; CDR3 protein: CASSLVGARDSPLHF; D gene: NA; V gene: TRBV5-1; J gene: TRBJ1-6; clone size: NA
CDR3 DNA: TGTGCCAGCAGCTTCGCGGACAGGCGCGACACTGAAGCTTTCTTT; CDR3 protein: CASSFADRRDTEAFF; D gene: TRBD1; V gene: TRBV7-2; J gene: TRBJ1-1; clone size: NA